The T cell receptor beta chain described here comes from a study of Ad26.COV2.S vaccination and SARS-CoV-2 variants. General observations from the study: Breadth measured for non-spike TCRs was similar across vaccine and placebo recipients. Measures of TCR breadth and depth may have fallen short of total T cell responses. Among vaccine recipients, spike-specific TCR breadth exceeded that of placebo recipients. Spike-specific CD8+ and CD4+ T cell responses reportedly showed substantial breadth after vaccination.

The protocol was immunoSEQ multiplex PCR, while the TCRdb copy is restricted to in-frame clones and leaves out a portion. The sample has about 350,000 clones, 75% to 90% seen once. Germline V gene sequence: CDR1 SGHVS, CDR2 FNYEAQ. This CDR3 contains 15 residues. The V and J ends lost 4 bases and 4 bases, in that order; junction bases with no gene match: 2. A note on this clone: The antigen is undetermined.

The treatment: roughly 20 received Ad26.COV2.S at low or high dose, single or two shots; a few received placebo; per-sample allocation not given. Vaccine and placebo recipients were sampled on day 63 after the first injection. This TCR was sampled from a person between 18 and 65 years old who received the Ad26.COV2.S COVID-19 vaccine or a placebo. Sequenced here: peripheral blood, sampled in a trial of Ad26.COV2.S vaccine versus placebo. The rearrangement joins TRBV7-6 to TRBJ2-1; the match to TRBD2 covers 12 bases. CDR3 residues: CASSSTSGGYNEQFF. CDR3 in DNA: TGTGCCAGCAGCTCTACTAGCGGGGGGTACAATGAGCAGTTCTTC.